These 30 T cell receptor beta chains were sequenced from one sample in a study of blood T cells in healthy people across ages. A J-beta primer mix and a sample-barcoded 5' primer were used in a second PCR of about 7 to 12 cycles. TCRdb reanalysed the 5' RACE reads using MiXCR and keeps one entry per CDR3 protein. This table has 600,000 to 800,000 distinct CDR3 sequences, around 50% appearing once. Sequenced sample: blood. The receptor source for this set is an elderly woman in good health.

This clonotype was observed a few times. This chain uses TRBV12-3 or TRBV12-4 with TRBJ1-1, with 7 bases aligning to TRBD1. The length of the CDR3 is 16 residues. The junction had 20 bases not matched to a gene; V was cut back by 6 bases and J by 10 bases. The CDR3 sequence: CASSRDLTGLGRGAFF. CDR3 DNA: TGTGCCAGCAGCCGAGACCTGACAGGGTTGGGGCGGGGAGCTTTCTTT.

Details on this clonotype: A read error may be the cause here, since a much bigger clone is one base away. The rearrangement uses TRBV6-5 and TRBJ2-2, with a possible D match to TRBD1 (5 bases). CDR3 length equals 17 residues. Per germline, CDR1 MNHEY and CDR2 SVGAGI. The CDR3 here is CAGSSSGQLWITGELFF. CDR3 sequence (DNA): TGTGCCGGCAGTTCCTCAGGACAATTGTGGATCACCGGGGAGCTGTTTTTT.

This clonotype was counted at least ten times. The chain couples TRBV20-1 to TRBJ2-5, with TRBD2 identical over 12 bases. The V gene's germline CDR1 is DFQATT and CDR2 SNEGSKA (reference sequence). This CDR3 comprises 19 residues. The junction had 14 bases not matched to a gene; V was cut back by 3 bases and J by 0 bases. DNA for the CDR3: TGCAGTGCTAGCCGGATTTCCGGGACTAGCGGGTTGTACCAAGAGACCCAGTACTTC. It specifies CSASRISGTSGLYQETQYF.

This sequence joins TRBV28 and TRBJ2-2; no firm D call. CDR1 MDHEN and CDR2 SYDVKM come from the germline V gene. V was trimmed by 8 bases and J by 1 base, leaving 8 bases between them. The CDR3 loop spans 13 amino acids. The CDR3 region is CASCYGNTGELFF. CDR3 coding DNA: TGTGCCAGCTGTTATGGGAACACCGGGGAGCTGTTTTTT.

The chain combines TRBV7-2 with TRBJ2-3; the D is unclear. V was trimmed by 2 bases and J by 3 bases, leaving 9 bases between them. The V gene's germline CDR1 is SGHTA and CDR2 FQGNSA. The CDR3 length is 14 residues. CDR3 bases: TGTGCCAGCAGCTTAAAGTCCGGAACAGATACGCAGTATTTT. Translation: CASSLKSGTDTQYF.

For this clonotype: A read error may produce the germline difference seen at one junction end. The chain employs TRBV20-1 and TRBJ2-6; TRBD2 matches at 10 bases. The CDR3 runs to 15 residues. Germline V CDR1 and CDR2: DFQATT, SNEGSKA (reference sequence). CDR3 amino acids: CSGWGLASGANVLTF. CDR3 nucleotides: TGTAGTGGATGGGGACTAGCGTCCGGGGCCAACGTCCTGACTTTC.

The V and J genes are TRBV29-1 and TRBJ1-4; tentatively, D is TRBD1 (5 bases). Germline values: CDR1 SQVTM, CDR2 ANQGSEA. The V end was cut by 6 bases, the J end by 7 bases, with 15 bases between. The CDR3 is 13 amino acids. CDR3 sequence reads: CSVQGSTGEKLFF. The CDR3 DNA follows: TGCAGCGTCCAGGGCTCAACGGGTGAAAAACTGTTTTTT.

This chain links TRBV28 with TRBJ1-1; 11 bases map to TRBD1. The CDR3 totals 14 residues. Trimming removed 5 bases from V and 11 bases from J; junction bases left unmatched: 10. Germline loops: CDR1 MDHEN, CDR2 SYDVKM. The CDR3 nucleotides are TGTGCCAGCAGTACTCCGGGACAGGGGGGGGAGGCTTTCTTT. As protein: CASSTPGQGGEAFF.

This clonotype has at least ten counts. V gene TRBV9 combines with J gene TRBJ2-1, with 12 nucleotides matching TRBD2. This CDR3 has 14 amino acids. J lost 11 bases, V lost 3 bases, and 6 bases had no gene match. The germline V gene encodes CDR1 SGDLS and CDR2 YYNGEE. This CDR3 reads CASSAALAGGKQFF. CDR3 DNA sequence: TGTGCCAGCAGCGCGGCGCTAGCGGGAGGGAAGCAGTTCTTC.

This sequence joins TRBV2 and TRBJ1-1, with 8 bases identical to TRBD1. This CDR3 is built from 15 residues. Unmatched junction bases numbered 4, after V lost 4 bases and J lost 0 bases. Germline values: CDR1 SNHLY, CDR2 FYNNEI. CDR3 residues: CASSGQGAMNTEAFF. CDR3 coding DNA: TGTGCCAGCAGTGGTCAGGGGGCCATGAACACTGAAGCTTTCTTT. Complete variable domain (other parts from reference TRBV2 and TRBJ1-1): EPEVTQTPSHQVTQMGQEVILRCVPISNHLYFYWYRQILGQKVEFLVSFYNNEISEKSEIFDDQFSVERPDGSNFTLKIRSTKLEDSAMYFCASSGQGAMNTEAFFGQGTRLTVV.

The chain links TRBV2 to TRBJ1-1, with TRBD1 as a possible D gene (5 bases). The CDR3 is 14 amino acids. V lost 1 base and J 3 bases, leaving 9 bases between the germline ends. Germline CDR1 reads SNHLY; CDR2 reads FYNNEI. The chain's CDR3 is CASSEEGSDTEAFF. The DNA of the CDR3 is TGTGCCAGCAGTGAAGAGGGGTCGGACACTGAAGCTTTCTTT.

CDR3 sequence: CASSSGLAGLSYEQYF. Here the CDR3 DNA reads TGTGCCAGCAGTAGCGGACTAGCGGGCCTCTCCTACGAGCAGTACTTC. The V and J genes are TRBV6-6 and TRBJ2-7, with 11 positions matching TRBD2. The V gene's germline CDR1 is MNHNY and CDR2 SVGAGI (reference sequence). The CDR3 is 16 residues long. J was trimmed by 0 bases and V by 5 bases; bases with no gene match: 6.

This clonotype was found many times. The chain has TRBV5-1 and TRBJ2-1; 10 nucleotides agree with TRBD2. The CDR3 loop spans 15 amino acids. J gave up 5 bases and V 3 bases, and 5 bases lay outside the gene matches. CDR1 and CDR2 from the germline V gene are SGHRS and YFSETQ. CDR3 sequence (DNA): TGCGCCAGCAGCTCCCTAGCGGGGGCCAACAATGAGCAGTTCTTC. Its translation is CASSSLAGANNEQFF.

This clonotype came up once. The chain has TRBV4-3 and TRBJ2-1; TRBD1 aligns across 8 bases. Losses at the gene ends were 0 bases for V and 5 bases for J; bases not matched to a gene: 3. Germline V gives CDR1 LGHNA, CDR2 YSLEER. The CDR3 consists of 15 residues. The CDR3 spells CASSQEPGGHNEQFF. CDR3 coding DNA: TGCGCCAGCAGCCAAGAGCCAGGGGGCCACAATGAGCAGTTCTTC.

This clonotype came up many times. This sequence joins TRBV5-1 and TRBJ2-7; D possibly corresponds to TRBD1 (6 bases). V lost 4 bases, J lost 5 bases, and 19 bases lay in between. CDR1 is SGHRS, CDR2 YFSETQ, per germline. The CDR3 runs 15 residues. The CDR3: CASSLIGGEWNEQYF. CDR3 sequence (DNA): TGCGCCAGCAGCCTCATAGGGGGAGAGTGGAACGAGCAGTACTTC.

V usage is TRBV7-3 and J usage is TRBJ1-4; the D gene is possibly TRBD1 (6 bases). Trimming pared 5 bases from V and 8 bases from J, leaving 18 bases between. Germline lookup yields CDR1 SGHTA and CDR2 FQGTGA. The CDR3 contains 15 residues. This CDR3 reads CASSRKVGGGEKLFF. The CDR3 nucleotides are TGTGCCAGCAGCAGAAAAGTAGGGGGAGGGGAAAAACTGTTTTTT.

This clonotype came up many times. The V gene is TRBV5-1, the J gene TRBJ1-6; D may be TRBD1 (5 bases). V was pared by 3 bases and J by 5 bases, with 15 bases between. From germline, CDR1 is SGHRS and CDR2 YFSETQ. The CDR3 totals 16 residues. The CDR3 is CASSSQLAGDNSPLHF. The CDR3 region has the DNA TGCGCCAGCAGCTCACAGCTAGCGGGGGATAATTCACCCCTCCACTTT.

This chain links TRBV7-6 with TRBJ1-5; 9 nucleotides align to TRBD1. Germline V gene data show CDR1 as SGHVS and CDR2 as FNYEAQ. There are 15 residues in the CDR3. With V trimmed by 6 bases and J by 7 bases, 10 bases remained unmatched. This CDR3 is CASSPGTGRGQPQHF. In nucleotides, the CDR3 is TGTGCCAGCAGTCCCGGGACAGGGAGGGGACAGCCCCAGCATTTT. The variable domain in full, completed from reference TRBV7-6 and TRBJ1-5, reads GAGVSQSPRYKVTKRGQDVALRCDPISGHVSLYWYRQALGQGPEFLTYFNYEAQQDKSGLPNDRFSAERPEGSISTLTIQRTEQRDSAMYRCASSPGTGRGQPQHFGDGTRLSIL.

Comments on this clonotype: This may stem from a read error, because a much larger clone lies one nucleotide away. The chain links TRBV29-1 to TRBJ1-2; tentatively, D is TRBD1 (5 bases). The V gene lost 5 bases and the J gene lost 7 bases, with 20 bases spanning the gap. There are 14 residues in the CDR3. Germline V gene data show CDR1 as SQVTM and CDR2 as ANQGSEA. The CDR3 sequence is CSVSARGRTGGYTF. In DNA form, the CDR3 reads TGCAGCGTTTCCGCCCGGGGCAGGACGGGTGGCTACACCTTC. Looking up the rest from reference TRBV29-1 and TRBJ1-2 gives the full variable domain: SAVISQKPSRDICQRGTSLTIQCQVDSQVTMMFWYRQQPGQSLTLIATANQGSEATYESGFVIDKFPISRPNLTFSTLTVSNMSPEDSSIYLCSVSARGRTGGYTFGSGTRLTVV.

As to this clonotype: A read error may be the cause here, since a much bigger clone is one base away. The chain is built from TRBV20-1 and TRBJ2-3; D is perhaps TRBD2 (6 bases). CDR1 DFQATT and CDR2 SNEGSKA come from the germline V gene (reference sequence). This CDR3 comprises 12 residues. V dropped 7 bases and J dropped 4 bases, with 12 bases sitting between them. CDR3 region: CSGDGRSDTQYF. CDR3 DNA sequence: TGCAGTGGGGACGGGAGATCAGATACGCAGTATTTT.

V usage is TRBV6-1 and J usage is TRBJ2-7, with D tentatively TRBD2 (6 bases). The CDR3 contains 14 residues. The germline V gene encodes CDR1 MNHNS and CDR2 SASEGT. The V gene lost 6 bases and the J gene lost 0 bases, with 12 bases spanning the gap. The CDR3: CASRDRDFSYEQYF. CDR3 nucleotide sequence: TGTGCCAGCAGAGATCGGGACTTCTCCTACGAGCAGTACTTC.

The chain couples TRBV11-1 to TRBJ2-3; D not resolved. Germline-derived CDR1 and CDR2 are SGHAT and FQDESV (reference sequence). This CDR3 is built from 14 residues. V shed 5 bases and J shed 1 base, with 10 bases lying between them. The CDR3 loop is CASSGPSGTDTQYF. CDR3 DNA sequence: TGTGCCAGCAGCGGTCCGTCCGGCACAGATACGCAGTATTTT.

In its sample, this clonotype was seen a few times. The chain is built from TRBV6-7 and TRBJ2-7; no clear D gene. TRBV6-7 is reported as an ORF; its role is uncertain. Trimming pared 0 bases from V and 7 bases from J, leaving 19 bases between. This CDR3 is 16 amino acids long. The CDR3 reads CASSYSNHSGWGEQYF. Written as DNA, the CDR3 is TGTGCCAGCAGTTACTCGAACCACTCCGGGTGGGGTGAGCAGTACTTC.

This clonotype came up a few times. The chain employs TRBV20-1 and TRBJ2-4, with a tentative D call TRBD2 (6 bases). The tail of the sequence fits TRBJ2-7 better, so the J call may be wrong. Germline-derived CDR1 and CDR2 are DFQATT and SNEGSKA (reference sequence). The length of the CDR3 is 15 residues. CDR3 coding DNA: TGCAGTGCTAGACCGTACAGCCTGCGGGGCCACGAGCAGTACTTC. It is translated as CSARPYSLRGHEQYF.

V gene TRBV28 combines with J gene TRBJ2-5; 8 bases match TRBD1. V shed 5 bases and J 11 bases; nucleotides not matched to a gene: 16. CDR1 and CDR2 from the germline V gene are MDHEN and SYDVKM. This CDR3 spans 15 amino acids. CDR3 nucleotides: TGTGCCAGCAGTCCATCCGGGACAGGAGCCTACGGGCAGTACTTC. Translating gives CASSPSGTGAYGQYF.

This clonotype was found many times. This sequence joins TRBV29-1 and TRBJ2-6, with D uncertain. Trimming pared 6 bases from V and 0 bases from J, leaving 12 bases between. The CDR3 covers 15 residues. CDR1 is SQVTM and CDR2 is ANQGSEA in the germline V gene. In DNA, the CDR3 is TGCAGCGTGGGCCCCCTTAGCTCTGGGGCCAACGTCCTGACTTTC. This gives the protein CSVGPLSSGANVLTF.

This clonotype was recorded at least ten times. The junction shows a germline mismatch at one end, possibly a read error. The chain employs TRBV6-2 or TRBV6-3 and TRBJ2-1; TRBD2 might be the D (5 bases). There are 15 residues in the CDR3. The germline V gene encodes CDR1 MNHEY and CDR2 SVGEGT. This chain's CDR3 is CASSLRASSYNEQFF. CDR3 sequence (DNA): TGCGCCAGCAGCTTGCGGGCGTCATCCTACAATGAGCAGTTCTTC.

The sample holds many counts of this clonotype. The V gene is TRBV27, the J gene TRBJ2-7, with D perhaps matching TRBD1 (6 bases). The V gene lost 5 bases and the J gene lost 2 bases, with 10 bases spanning the gap. This CDR3 contains 13 residues. Germline V CDR1 and CDR2: MNHEY, SMNVEV (reference sequence). Here the CDR3 reads CASSMDSTYEQYF. CDR3 bases: TGTGCCAGCAGTATGGACAGTACCTACGAGCAGTACTTC.

The chain links TRBV6-5 to TRBJ2-7, with D maybe TRBD2 (7 bases). Per the germline V gene, CDR1 is MNHEY and CDR2 is SVGAGI. This CDR3 region has 14 residues. V shed 2 bases and J shed 6 bases, with 14 bases lying between them. CDR3 sequence reads: CASSYAGGRGEQYF. DNA for the CDR3: TGTGCCAGCAGTTACGCCGGGGGGCGGGGCGAGCAGTACTTC.

The chain uses TRBV28 and TRBJ2-2, with 8 bases that match TRBD2. From germline, CDR1 is MDHEN and CDR2 SYDVKM. V shed 7 bases, J shed 1 base, and the junction held 5 bases outside the gene matches. The CDR3 has 15 residues. Here the CDR3 DNA reads TGTGCCAGCAAAAGCGGGAGATTGAACACCGGGGAGCTGTTTTTT. Its translation is CASKSGRLNTGELFF.